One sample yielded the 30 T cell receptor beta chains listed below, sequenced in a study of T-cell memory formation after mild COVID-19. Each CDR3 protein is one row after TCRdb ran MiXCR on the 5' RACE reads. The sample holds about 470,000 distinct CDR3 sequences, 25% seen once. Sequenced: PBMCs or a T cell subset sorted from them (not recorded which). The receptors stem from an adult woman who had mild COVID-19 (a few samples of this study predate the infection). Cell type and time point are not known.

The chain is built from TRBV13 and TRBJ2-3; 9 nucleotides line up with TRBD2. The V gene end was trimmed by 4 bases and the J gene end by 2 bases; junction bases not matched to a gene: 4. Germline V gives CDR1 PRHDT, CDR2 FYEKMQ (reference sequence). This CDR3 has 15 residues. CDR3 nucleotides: TGTGCCAGCAGCTACCTAGCGGGGTTCACAGATACGCAGTATTTT. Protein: CASSYLAGFTDTQYF. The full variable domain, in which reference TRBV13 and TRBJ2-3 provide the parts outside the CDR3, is AAGVIQSPRHLIKEKRETATLKCYPIPRHDTVYWYQQGPGQDPQFLISFYEKMQSDKGSIPDRFSAQQFSDYHSELNMSSLELGDSALYFCASSYLAGFTDTQYFGPGTRLTVL.

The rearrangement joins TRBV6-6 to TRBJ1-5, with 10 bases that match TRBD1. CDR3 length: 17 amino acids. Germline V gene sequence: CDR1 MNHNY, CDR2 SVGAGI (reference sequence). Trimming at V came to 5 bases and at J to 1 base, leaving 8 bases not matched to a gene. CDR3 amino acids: CASSRQGAGESNQPQHF. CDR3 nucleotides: TGTGCCAGCAGTCGACAGGGGGCGGGTGAGAGCAATCAGCCCCAGCATTTT.

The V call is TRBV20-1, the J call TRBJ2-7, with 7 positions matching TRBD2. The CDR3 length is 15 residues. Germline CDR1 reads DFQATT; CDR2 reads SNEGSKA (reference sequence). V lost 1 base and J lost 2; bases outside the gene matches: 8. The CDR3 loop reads CSARAPGRGPYEQYF. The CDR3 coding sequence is TGCAGTGCTAGAGCCCCGGGGAGGGGACCCTACGAGCAGTACTTC.

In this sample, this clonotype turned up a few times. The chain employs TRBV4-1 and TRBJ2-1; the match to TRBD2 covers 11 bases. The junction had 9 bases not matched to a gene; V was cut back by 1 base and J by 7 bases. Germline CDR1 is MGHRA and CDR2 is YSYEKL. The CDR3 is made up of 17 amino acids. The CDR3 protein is CASSQGATSGSRNEQFF. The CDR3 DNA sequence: TGCGCCAGCAGCCAAGGGGCCACTAGCGGGAGCAGGAATGAGCAGTTCTTC.

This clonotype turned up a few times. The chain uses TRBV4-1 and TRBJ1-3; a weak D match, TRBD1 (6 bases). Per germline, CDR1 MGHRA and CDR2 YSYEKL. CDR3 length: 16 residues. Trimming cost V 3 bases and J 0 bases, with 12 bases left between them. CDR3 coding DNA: TGCGCCAGCAGCCAGGACAGCCGATCCTCTGGAAACACCATATATTTT. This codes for CASSQDSRSSGNTIYF.

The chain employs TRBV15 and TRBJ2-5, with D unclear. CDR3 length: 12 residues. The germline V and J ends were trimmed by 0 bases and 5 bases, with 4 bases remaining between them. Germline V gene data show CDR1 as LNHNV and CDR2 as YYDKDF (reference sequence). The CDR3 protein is CATSRDSETQYF. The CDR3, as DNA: TGTGCCACCAGCAGAGATTCGGAGACCCAGTACTTC.

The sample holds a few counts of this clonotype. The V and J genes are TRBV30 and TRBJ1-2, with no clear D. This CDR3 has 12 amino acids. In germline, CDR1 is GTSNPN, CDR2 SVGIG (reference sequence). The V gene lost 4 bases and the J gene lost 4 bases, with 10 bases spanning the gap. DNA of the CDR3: TGTGCCTGGACTCTGATTCGCTATGGCTACACCTTC. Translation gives CAWTLIRYGYTF.

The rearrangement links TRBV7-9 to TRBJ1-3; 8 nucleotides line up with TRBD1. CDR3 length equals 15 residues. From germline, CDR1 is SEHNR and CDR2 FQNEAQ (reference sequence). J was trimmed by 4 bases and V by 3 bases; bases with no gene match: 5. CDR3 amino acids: CASSLVRGQGNTIYF. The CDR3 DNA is TGTGCCAGCAGCTTGGTCAGGGGGCAAGGAAACACCATATATTTT.

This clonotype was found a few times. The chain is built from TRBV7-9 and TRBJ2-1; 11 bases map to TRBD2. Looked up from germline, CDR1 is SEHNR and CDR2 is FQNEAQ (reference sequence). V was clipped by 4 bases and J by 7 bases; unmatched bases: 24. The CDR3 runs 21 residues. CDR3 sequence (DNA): TGTGCCAGCAGCTCGTCAGGGATTAGCGGGAGGGTCCCCCTTATAGAGAATGAGCAGTTCTTC. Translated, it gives CASSSSGISGRVPLIENEQFF.

Here the CDR3 reads CASSQDAARAYEQYF. The CDR3 bases are TGCGCCAGCAGCCAAGATGCAGCGCGAGCCTACGAGCAGTACTTC. The J gene is TRBJ2-7, the V gene TRBV4-3; unclear D gene. CDR1 is LGHNA, CDR2 YSLEER, per germline. The CDR3 consists of 15 residues. Trimming took off 0 bases at V and 2 bases at J, with 11 bases between the two ends.

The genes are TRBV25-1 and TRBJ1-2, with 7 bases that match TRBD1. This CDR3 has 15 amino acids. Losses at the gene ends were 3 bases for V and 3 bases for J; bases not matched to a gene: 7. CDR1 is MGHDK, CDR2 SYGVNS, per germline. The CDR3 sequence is CASSDTDRYYYGYTF. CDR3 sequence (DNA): TGTGCCAGCAGTGATACGGACAGGTACTACTATGGCTACACCTTC.

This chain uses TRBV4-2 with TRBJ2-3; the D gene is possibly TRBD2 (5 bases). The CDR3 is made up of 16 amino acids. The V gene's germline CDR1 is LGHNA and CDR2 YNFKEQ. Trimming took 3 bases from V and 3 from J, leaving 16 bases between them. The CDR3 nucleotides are TGTGCCAGCAGCCAGGCAGCTACTAGTTCAACAGATACGCAGTATTTT. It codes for CASSQAATSSTDTQYF.

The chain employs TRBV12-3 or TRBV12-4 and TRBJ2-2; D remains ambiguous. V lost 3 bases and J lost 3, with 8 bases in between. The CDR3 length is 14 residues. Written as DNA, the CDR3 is TGTGCCAGCAGTTTGAAACTCTACACCGGGGAGCTGTTTTTT. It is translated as CASSLKLYTGELFF.

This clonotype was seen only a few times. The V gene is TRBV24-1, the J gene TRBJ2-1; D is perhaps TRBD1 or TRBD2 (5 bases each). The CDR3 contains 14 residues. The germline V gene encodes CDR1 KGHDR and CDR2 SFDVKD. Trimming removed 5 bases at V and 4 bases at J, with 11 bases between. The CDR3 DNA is TGTGCCACCAGTGGGGACGGATTATACAATGAGCAGTTCTTC. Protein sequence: CATSGDGLYNEQFF.

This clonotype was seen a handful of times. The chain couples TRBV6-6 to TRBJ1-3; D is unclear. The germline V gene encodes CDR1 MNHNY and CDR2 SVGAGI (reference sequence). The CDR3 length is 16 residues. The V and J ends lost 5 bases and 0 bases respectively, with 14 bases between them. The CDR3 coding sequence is TGTGCCAGCAGTCTGAACAAGTATCGCTCTGGAAACACCATATATTTT. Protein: CASSLNKYRSGNTIYF.

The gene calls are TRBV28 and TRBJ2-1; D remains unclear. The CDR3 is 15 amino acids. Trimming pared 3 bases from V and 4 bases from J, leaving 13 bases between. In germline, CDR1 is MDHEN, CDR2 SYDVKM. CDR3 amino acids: CASSFSSPLYNEQFF. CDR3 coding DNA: TGTGCCAGCAGTTTCTCTAGTCCCCTTTACAATGAGCAGTTCTTC.

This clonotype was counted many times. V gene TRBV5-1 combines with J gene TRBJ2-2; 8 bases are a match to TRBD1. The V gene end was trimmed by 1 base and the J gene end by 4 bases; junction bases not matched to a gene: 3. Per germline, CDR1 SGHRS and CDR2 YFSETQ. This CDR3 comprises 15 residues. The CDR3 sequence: CASSLWTGSTGELFF. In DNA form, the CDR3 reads TGCGCCAGCAGCTTGTGGACAGGGAGCACCGGGGAGCTGTTTTTT.

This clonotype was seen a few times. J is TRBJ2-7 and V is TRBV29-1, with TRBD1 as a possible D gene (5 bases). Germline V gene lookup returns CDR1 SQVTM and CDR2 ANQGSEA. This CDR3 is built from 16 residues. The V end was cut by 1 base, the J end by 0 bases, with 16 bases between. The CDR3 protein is CSVEGADTPDSYEQYF. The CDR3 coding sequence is TGCAGCGTTGAAGGTGCGGACACTCCCGACTCCTACGAGCAGTACTTC.

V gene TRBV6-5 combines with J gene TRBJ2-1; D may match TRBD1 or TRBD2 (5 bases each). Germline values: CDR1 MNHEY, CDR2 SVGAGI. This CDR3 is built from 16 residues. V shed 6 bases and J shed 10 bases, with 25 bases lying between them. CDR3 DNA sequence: TGTGCCAGCAGGAGAGGGGTCGTCTCTCTTTTTGAGGAGCAGTTCTTC. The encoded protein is CASRRGVVSLFEEQFF.

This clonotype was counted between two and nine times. The CDR3 nucleotides are TGTGCCATCAGTGATCACCTTACAGGGAGGGGCACAGATACGCAGTATTTT. Protein product: CAISDHLTGRGTDTQYF. This rearrangement joins TRBV10-3 to TRBJ2-3, with D possibly TRBD2 on 7 matching bases. This CDR3 contains 17 residues. Per the germline V gene, CDR1 is ENHRY and CDR2 is SYGVKD. With 3 bases removed from V and 1 base from J, the gap between germline ends came to 17 bases.

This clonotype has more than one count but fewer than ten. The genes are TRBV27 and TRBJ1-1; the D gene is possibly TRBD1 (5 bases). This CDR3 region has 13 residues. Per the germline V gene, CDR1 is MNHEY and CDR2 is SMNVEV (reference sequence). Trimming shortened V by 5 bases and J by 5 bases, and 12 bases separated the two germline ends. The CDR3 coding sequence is TGTGCCAGCAGTCCTCAGGGTCAGACTGAAGCTTTCTTT. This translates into CASSPQGQTEAFF.

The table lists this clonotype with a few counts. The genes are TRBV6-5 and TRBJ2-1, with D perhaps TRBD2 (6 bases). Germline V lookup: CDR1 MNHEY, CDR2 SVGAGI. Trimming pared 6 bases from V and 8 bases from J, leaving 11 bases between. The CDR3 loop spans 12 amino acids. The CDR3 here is CASRLGEDEQFF. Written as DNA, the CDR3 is TGTGCCAGCAGACTCGGGGAGGATGAGCAGTTCTTC.

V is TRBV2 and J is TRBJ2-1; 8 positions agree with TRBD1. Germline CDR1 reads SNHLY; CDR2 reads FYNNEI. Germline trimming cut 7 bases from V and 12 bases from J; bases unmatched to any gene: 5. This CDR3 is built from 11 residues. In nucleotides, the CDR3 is TGTGCCAGCATGAGGACAGGGCCGCAGTTCTTC. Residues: CASMRTGPQFF.

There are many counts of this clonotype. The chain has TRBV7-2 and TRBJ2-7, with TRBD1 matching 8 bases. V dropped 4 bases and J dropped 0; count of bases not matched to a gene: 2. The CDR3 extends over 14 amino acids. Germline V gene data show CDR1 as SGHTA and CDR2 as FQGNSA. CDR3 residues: CASSSTGASYEQYF. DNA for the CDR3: TGTGCCAGCAGCTCGACAGGGGCCTCCTACGAGCAGTACTTC.

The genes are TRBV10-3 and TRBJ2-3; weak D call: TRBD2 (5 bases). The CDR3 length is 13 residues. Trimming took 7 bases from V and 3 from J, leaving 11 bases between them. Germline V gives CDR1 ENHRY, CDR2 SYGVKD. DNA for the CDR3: TGTGCCATCAACGATGGCGGGACAGATACGCAGTATTTT. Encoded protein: CAINDGGTDTQYF.

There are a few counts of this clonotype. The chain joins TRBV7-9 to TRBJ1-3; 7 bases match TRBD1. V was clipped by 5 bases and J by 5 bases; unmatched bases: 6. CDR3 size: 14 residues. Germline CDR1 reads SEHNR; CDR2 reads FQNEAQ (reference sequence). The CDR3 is CASSNRDSRNTIYF. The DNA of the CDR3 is TGTGCCAGCAGCAACCGGGACAGCAGAAACACCATATATTTT. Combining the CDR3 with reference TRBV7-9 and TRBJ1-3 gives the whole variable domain DTGVSQNPRHKITKRGQNVTFRCDPISEHNRLYWYRQTLGQGPEFLTYFQNEAQLEKSRLLSDRFSAERPKGSFSTLEIQRTEQGDSAMYLCASSNRDSRNTIYFGEGSWLTVV.

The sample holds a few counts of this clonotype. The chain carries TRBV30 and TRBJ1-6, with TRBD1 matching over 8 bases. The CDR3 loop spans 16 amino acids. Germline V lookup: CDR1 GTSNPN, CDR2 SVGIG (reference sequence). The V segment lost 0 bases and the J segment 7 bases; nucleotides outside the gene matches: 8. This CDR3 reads CAWSVLDRGGNSPLHF. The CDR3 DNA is TGTGCCTGGAGTGTTCTCGACAGGGGAGGAAATTCACCCCTCCACTTT. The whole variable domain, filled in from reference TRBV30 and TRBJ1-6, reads SQTIHQWPATLVQPVGSPLSLECTVEGTSNPNLYWYRQAAGRGLQLLFYSVGIGQISSEVPQNLSASRPQDRQFILSSKKLLLSDSGFYLCAWSVLDRGGNSPLHFGNGTRLTVT.

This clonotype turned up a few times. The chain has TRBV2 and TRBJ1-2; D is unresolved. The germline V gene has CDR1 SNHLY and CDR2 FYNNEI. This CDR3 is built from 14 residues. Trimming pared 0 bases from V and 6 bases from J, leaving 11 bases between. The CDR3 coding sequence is TGTGCCAGCAGTGAAGCGAGGTGGGGAGATGGCTACACCTTC. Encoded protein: CASSEARWGDGYTF.

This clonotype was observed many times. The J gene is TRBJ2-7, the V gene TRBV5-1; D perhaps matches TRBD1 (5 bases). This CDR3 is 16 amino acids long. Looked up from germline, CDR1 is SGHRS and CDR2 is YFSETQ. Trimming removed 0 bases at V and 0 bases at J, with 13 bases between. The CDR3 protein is CASSLASAGYSYEQYF. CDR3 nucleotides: TGCGCCAGCAGCTTGGCCTCGGCAGGGTACTCCTACGAGCAGTACTTC.

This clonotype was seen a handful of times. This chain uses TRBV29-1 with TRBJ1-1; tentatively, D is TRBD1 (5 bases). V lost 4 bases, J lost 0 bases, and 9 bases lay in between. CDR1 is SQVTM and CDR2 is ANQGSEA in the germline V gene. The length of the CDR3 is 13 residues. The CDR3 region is CSVGGNMNTEAFF. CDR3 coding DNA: TGCAGCGTTGGGGGCAACATGAACACTGAAGCTTTCTTT.